Listed here are 28 T cell receptor beta chains from one sample, sequenced in a study of T cells after posttransplantation cyclophosphamide. The protocol was immunoSEQ multiplex PCR, while the TCRdb copy is restricted to in-frame clones and leaves out a portion. The sample offers around 35,000 clones and no singletons, the top ten holding approximately 6.7%. Source material: PBMCs. These TCRs come from a woman aged 45-60 years in good health and a related stem cell transplant donor.

Many counts were recorded for this clone. The chain joins TRBV6-6 to TRBJ1-2, with 7 bases lining up with TRBD1. This CDR3 region has 13 residues. Germline CDR1 reads MNHNY; CDR2 reads SVGAGI (reference sequence). V gave up 6 bases and J gave up 5 bases; unmatched junction bases: 6. CDR3 loop: CASSRLQGYGYTF. As DNA, the CDR3 is TGTGCCAGCAGCCGCCTACAGGGGTATGGCTACACCTTC.

This clone was counted ten times or more. The CDR3 protein is CASSPTGTSSETQYF. For the CDR3, the DNA is TGTGCCAGCTCACCTACAGGGACTAGTTCGGAGACCCAGTACTTC. The chain uses TRBV18 and TRBJ2-5, with 8 bases matching TRBD2. Germline V gives CDR1 KGHSH, CDR2 LQKENI. This CDR3 is 15 amino acids long. V dropped 3 bases and J dropped 5; count of bases not matched to a gene: 8.

There are many counts of this clone. V gene TRBV6-2 or TRBV6-3 combines with J gene TRBJ1-2, with D perhaps TRBD1 (6 bases). This CDR3 has 13 amino acids. Trimming took off 8 bases at V and 6 bases at J, with 16 bases between the two ends. The germline V gene has CDR1 MNHEY and CDR2 SVGEGT. The CDR3 DNA sequence: TGTGCCAGCTTGGGGGGGCGCGTGAATGGCTACACCTTC. Its protein is CASLGGRVNGYTF.

This clone has ten or more counts. V gene TRBV18 combines with J gene TRBJ2-7; possibly TRBD1 for D (5 bases). The CDR3 consists of 16 residues. Germline-derived CDR1 and CDR2 are KGHSH and LQKENI. V was trimmed by 2 bases and J by 3 bases, leaving 17 bases between them. CDR3 loop: CASSPGARVVDYEQYF. The CDR3 nucleotides are TGTGCCAGCTCACCAGGGGCACGGGTAGTAGACTACGAGCAGTACTTC.

The table lists this clone with many counts. The chain employs TRBV5-1 and TRBJ2-7; 12 nucleotides line up with TRBD2. From germline, CDR1 is SGHRS and CDR2 YFSETQ. J was trimmed by 0 bases and V by 4 bases; bases with no gene match: 5. The CDR3 extends over 16 amino acids. The chain's CDR3 is CASSPRTSGISYEQYF. The CDR3 DNA reads TGCGCCAGCAGCCCGCGGACTAGCGGGATCTCCTACGAGCAGTACTTC.

This clone was recorded at least ten times. The chain is built from TRBV27 and TRBJ2-7; tentative D call: TRBD2 (5 bases). The germline V gene has CDR1 MNHEY and CDR2 SMNVEV (reference sequence). The CDR3 runs 15 residues. V gave up 6 bases and J gave up 3 bases, with 18 bases separating them. CDR3: CASSQTQEVYYEQYF. The DNA for the CDR3 is TGTGCCAGCAGCCAAACCCAGGAGGTCTACTACGAGCAGTACTTC.

This clone was detected many times. This chain joins TRBV27 and TRBJ2-1; TRBD2 is a possible D gene (7 bases). CDR3 length: 15 residues. V dropped 8 bases and J dropped 0 bases, with 14 bases sitting between them. The germline V gene has CDR1 MNHEY and CDR2 SMNVEV (reference sequence). In DNA, the CDR3 is TGTGCCAGCGGGGGGGCGCCCGCCTCCTACAATGAGCAGTTCTTC. Protein: CASGGAPASYNEQFF.

In this sample, this clone turned up many times. This chain links TRBV6-2 or TRBV6-3 with TRBJ1-1, with TRBD1 matching 7 bases. Looked up from germline, CDR1 is MNHEY and CDR2 is SVGEGT. Trimming removed 6 bases from V and 6 bases from J; junction bases left unmatched: 10. CDR3 length: 14 residues. CDR3 protein: CASSPPTGIAEAFF. CDR3 DNA sequence: TGTGCCAGCAGCCCCCCGACAGGGATAGCTGAAGCTTTCTTT.

This clone was picked up many times. This chain joins TRBV4-1 and TRBJ1-1; D might be TRBD1 (5 bases). There are 13 residues in the CDR3. The germline V and J ends were trimmed by 1 base and 4 bases, with 7 bases remaining between them. Germline CDR1 reads MGHRA; CDR2 reads YSYEKL. The CDR3 sequence: CASSQGQGTEAFF. The CDR3, as DNA: TGCGCCAGCAGCCAAGGTCAGGGCACTGAAGCTTTCTTT.

This clone was detected ten times or more. V usage is TRBV6-2 or TRBV6-3 and J usage is TRBJ2-7, with a weak D call TRBD1 (5 bases). The germline gives CDR1 MNHEY, CDR2 SVGEGT. V lost 2 bases, J lost 6 bases, and 14 bases lay in between. The CDR3 has 14 residues. CDR3: CASSYLRSQGEQYF. CDR3 nucleotide sequence: TGTGCCAGCAGTTACCTCAGGTCTCAGGGCGAGCAGTACTTC.

This clone came up many times. CDR3 residues: CAWSKGAGTEAFF. As DNA, the CDR3 is TGTGCCTGGAGTAAGGGGGCTGGTACTGAAGCTTTCTTT. The chain carries TRBV30 and TRBJ1-1; 7 nucleotides align to TRBD1. This CDR3 is built from 13 residues. V lost 2 bases and J lost 5; bases outside the gene matches: 5. Germline-derived CDR1 and CDR2 are GTSNPN and SVGIG (reference sequence).

In its sample, this clone was seen many times. V and J are TRBV7-2 and TRBJ2-2; the D is unclear. The V gene lost 1 base and the J gene lost 2 bases, with 5 bases spanning the gap. Per the germline V gene, CDR1 is SGHTA and CDR2 is FQGNSA. CDR3 size: 14 residues. The CDR3 sequence is CASSLDSNTGELFF. CDR3 DNA: TGTGCCAGCAGCTTAGACAGTAACACCGGGGAGCTGTTTTTT.

This clone has a handful of counts. The chain links TRBV28 to TRBJ2-7; 9 bases map to TRBD1. Trimming took 5 bases from V and 2 from J; bases not matched to a gene: 4. CDR3 length equals 14 residues. Germline-derived CDR1 and CDR2 are MDHEN and SYDVKM. The CDR3 bases are TGTGCCAGCAGTCGGACAGGGGCCCCCTACGAGCAGTACTTC. Translated, it gives CASSRTGAPYEQYF.

This clone was counted at least ten times. J is TRBJ2-5 and V is TRBV7-9; 7 nucleotides line up with TRBD1. CDR3 length equals 16 residues. Germline V gives CDR1 SEHNR, CDR2 FQNEAQ (reference sequence). After removal of 1 base from V and 1 base from J, the junction contained 6 bases not matched to a gene. CDR3 bases: TGTGCCAGCAGCTTAGGACAGGGCTTTCCCCAAGAGACCCAGTACTTC. Its translation is CASSLGQGFPQETQYF.

This clone was recorded many times. The J gene is TRBJ2-1, the V gene TRBV4-2; 7 positions agree with TRBD2. The germline V gene has CDR1 LGHNA and CDR2 YNFKEQ. CDR3 length: 16 residues. V was pared by 4 bases and J by 10 bases, with 16 bases of the junction left unmatched. CDR3 protein: CASSPSSGTDGREQFF. The CDR3 DNA reads TGTGCCAGCAGCCCCTCCAGCGGGACGGATGGCAGGGAGCAGTTCTTC.

This clone was seen repeatedly, ten times or more. V usage is TRBV6-2 or TRBV6-3 and J usage is TRBJ2-2, with no clear D. The germline CDR1 and CDR2 sequences are MNHEY and SVGEGT. Trimming took 7 bases from V and 5 from J, leaving 14 bases between them. The CDR3 has 14 residues. In DNA, the CDR3 is TGTGCCAGCAAAACTATAGTCGTAACCGGGGAGCTGTTTTTT. Residues: CASKTIVVTGELFF.

This clone has at least ten counts. The chain carries TRBV4-2 and TRBJ1-2, with D possibly TRBD1 on 6 matching bases. Trimming took off 5 bases at V and 7 bases at J, with 14 bases between the two ends. This CDR3 has 13 residues. Germline V gene data show CDR1 as LGHNA and CDR2 as YNFKEQ. The CDR3 loop reads CASSTRDTGGYTF. The CDR3 nucleotides are TGTGCCAGCAGCACTCGGGACACTGGTGGCTACACCTTC.

This clone was seen ten or more times. The J gene is TRBJ1-2, the V gene TRBV7-9; D is possibly TRBD1 (5 bases). V lost 1 base and J 5 bases, leaving 11 bases between the germline ends. CDR3 length: 14 amino acids. Germline-derived CDR1 and CDR2 are SEHNR and FQNEAQ (reference sequence). The CDR3 nucleotides read TGTGCCAGCAGCTTAGGAGGACAAAGATATGGCTACACCTTC. Translating gives CASSLGGQRYGYTF.

This clone was counted many times. The genes are TRBV12-3 or TRBV12-4 and TRBJ2-7; the D gene is possibly TRBD1 (6 bases). Trimming removed 3 bases from V and 4 bases from J, with 13 bases in between. CDR3 size: 14 residues. The CDR3 sequence is CASSLMGHKYEQYF. DNA for the CDR3: TGTGCCAGCAGTTTGATGGGACACAAATACGAGCAGTACTTC.

This clone was seen ten or more times. V usage is TRBV6-2 or TRBV6-3 and J usage is TRBJ2-1, with D tentatively TRBD2 (7 bases). The CDR3 is made up of 12 amino acids. Trimming took 5 bases from V and 13 from J, leaving 15 bases between them. The germline V gene encodes CDR1 MNHEY and CDR2 SVGEGT. The CDR3 DNA sequence: TGTGCCAGCAGTCCCCGAGGGGGGGAACAGTTCTTC. Protein sequence: CASSPRGGEQFF.

This chain uses TRBV9 with TRBJ2-5; D ambiguous. Germline CDR1 reads SGDLS; CDR2 reads YYNGEE. V was shortened by 4 bases and J by 4 bases, with 17 bases between the two germline ends. This CDR3 is built from 15 residues. The CDR3 DNA reads TGTGCCAGCAGCCCCCGAAAACCTTCGGGAGAGACCCAGTACTTC. Its translation is CASSPRKPSGETQYF.

At least ten counts were recorded for this clone. V usage is TRBV7-9 and J usage is TRBJ1-2; tentatively, D is TRBD1 (5 bases). CDR1 and CDR2 (germline): SEHNR, FQNEAQ (reference sequence). The CDR3 sequence is 15 residues long. Deletions cut 1 base from V and 3 bases from J, with 12 bases between. The CDR3 region is CASSLVWGEDYGYTF. The CDR3 bases are TGTGCCAGCAGCTTAGTCTGGGGCGAAGACTATGGCTACACCTTC.

Judged by abundance, this clone is medium-sized (0.01 to 0.1%). V and J are TRBV2 and TRBJ1-3, with D possibly matching TRBD1 (5 bases). Trimming shortened V by 6 bases and J by 4 bases, and 10 bases separated the two germline ends. In germline, CDR1 is SNHLY, CDR2 FYNNEI. This CDR3 has 13 amino acids. As DNA, the CDR3 is TGTGCCAGCAGCGCGGGACTAGGAAACACCATATATTTT. As protein: CASSAGLGNTIYF.

The chain combines TRBV7-7 with TRBJ2-3, with D possibly matching TRBD1 (5 bases). Trimming took 5 bases from V and 4 from J, leaving 10 bases between them. Germline V gives CDR1 SSHAT, CDR2 FNYEAQ (reference sequence). There are 13 residues in the CDR3. CDR3 residues: CASSPRQSDTQYF. CDR3 bases: TGTGCCAGCAGCCCGCGACAGTCAGATACGCAGTATTTT.

This clone appeared many times. The rearrangement links TRBV28 to TRBJ1-4; TRBD1 agrees at 8 bases. With 3 bases clipped from V and 8 bases from J, the junction kept 5 bases outside the gene matches. From germline, CDR1 is MDHEN and CDR2 SYDVKM. The CDR3 totals 14 residues. CDR3 in amino acids: CASSLYRGYEKLFF. Written as DNA, the CDR3 is TGTGCCAGCAGTTTGTACAGGGGGTACGAAAAACTGTTTTTT.

There are many counts of this clone. The CDR3 reads CASSPLDRGLSYEQYF. CDR3 nucleotides: TGTGCCAGCAGCCCCCTGGACAGGGGGCTTTCCTACGAGCAGTACTTC. The gene calls are TRBV11-2 and TRBJ2-7; 11 bases are a match to TRBD1. V dropped 5 bases and J dropped 1; count of bases not matched to a gene: 7. Per the germline V gene, CDR1 is SGHAT and CDR2 is FQNNGV. The CDR3 runs to 16 residues.

There are many counts of this clone. This chain's CDR3 is CASSYFSGGEQYF. CDR3 DNA sequence: TGTGCCAGCAGTTACTTCTCGGGGGGCGAGCAGTACTTC. The chain has TRBV6-2 or TRBV6-3 and TRBJ2-7; 7 nucleotides match TRBD2. Germline assignment: CDR1 MNHEY and CDR2 SVGEGT. V lost 1 base and J lost 6; bases outside the gene matches: 3. This CDR3 spans 13 amino acids.

This clone was seen ten or more times. The chain links TRBV5-4 to TRBJ2-7; D gene uncertain. The CDR3 has 15 amino acids. Between the trimmed V and J ends, which lost 4 bases and 3 bases, there was a span of 17 bases. Per the germline V gene, CDR1 is SGHNT and CDR2 is YYREEE (reference sequence). CDR3 sequence reads: CASSDDQARSYEQYF. The CDR3 coding sequence is TGTGCCAGCAGCGACGACCAGGCCAGGAGCTACGAGCAGTACTTC.